The 16 T cell receptor beta chains below come from one sample, sequenced in a study of T cells after posttransplantation cyclophosphamide. Profiling relied on immunoSEQ multiplex PCR, and the TCRdb table lists in-frame clones only, not all of them. This repertoire shows about 5,000 clones, roughly four fifths found once; its top ten account for about 3.1%. Cyclophosphamide on days +3 and +4 followed busulfan-fludarabine conditioning and a marrow graft. The input for sequencing was CD4+ T cells sorted from blood, taken around 350 days after allogeneic stem cell transplant with posttransplant cyclophosphamide. These receptors originate from a male patient aged 50 to 59 who received an allogeneic stem cell transplant from a related donor and was CMV-positive. Some T cells may have originated in the graft donor.

The chain links TRBV4-1 to TRBJ2-2, with D possibly matching TRBD1 (6 bases). V was cut by 8 bases and J by 0 bases, with 10 bases left in between. The CDR3 totals 14 residues. CDR1 is MGHRA and CDR2 is YSYEKL in the germline V gene. The CDR3 loop reads CASAGQPNTGELFF. The CDR3 bases are TGCGCCAGCGCCGGACAGCCGAACACCGGGGAGCTGTTTTTT.

This rearrangement joins TRBV5-1 to TRBJ1-6; maybe TRBD1 (6 bases). There are 16 residues in the CDR3. Germline assignment: CDR1 SGHRS and CDR2 YFSETQ. Trimming stripped 0 bases from V and 9 bases from J, with 16 bases between. CDR3 sequence (DNA): TGCGCCAGCAGCTTGGATTCCAGGGGCATAGGTTCACCCCTCCACTTT. Amino acid sequence: CASSLDSRGIGSPLHF. Filled out from reference TRBV5-1 and TRBJ1-6, the complete variable domain reads KAGVTQTPRYLIKTRGQQVTLSCSPISGHRSVSWYQQTPGQGLQFLFEYFSETQRNKGNFPGRFSGRQFSNSRSEMNVSTLELGDSALYLCASSLDSRGIGSPLHFGNGTRLTVT.

The chain is built from TRBV9 and TRBJ2-3; 13 bases are shared with TRBD2. Germline CDR1 and CDR2: SGDLS and YYNGEE. This CDR3 contains 16 residues. The V gene end was trimmed by 2 bases and the J gene end by 4 bases; junction bases not matched to a gene: 4. As DNA, the CDR3 is TGTGCCAGCAGCGTTTCCGGGACTAGCGGGGCAGATACGCAGTATTTT. This translates into CASSVSGTSGADTQYF.

CDR3 protein: CASSPRTGRDNSPLHF. The DNA of the CDR3 is TGTGCCAGCAGTCCTAGGACAGGAAGAGATAATTCACCCCTCCACTTT. The V gene is TRBV27, the J gene TRBJ1-6; TRBD1 aligns across 7 bases. The germline V gene has CDR1 MNHEY and CDR2 SMNVEV (reference sequence). The CDR3 contains 16 residues. The V gene end was trimmed by 5 bases and the J gene end by 5 bases; junction bases not matched to a gene: 9.

The chain has TRBV18 and TRBJ2-5; no firm D call. Per germline, CDR1 KGHSH and CDR2 LQKENI. The CDR3 spans 14 residues. V gave up 2 bases and J gave up 4 bases, with 11 bases separating them. The CDR3 DNA reads as TGTGCCAGCTCACCAAATGTCCGCGGAGAGACCCAGTACTTC. Encoded protein: CASSPNVRGETQYF.

The V call is TRBV5-5, the J call TRBJ2-2; 8 bases are shared with TRBD1. Germline CDR1 SGHKS, CDR2 YYEKEE (reference sequence). The CDR3 consists of 15 residues. The V segment lost 1 base and the J segment 6 bases; nucleotides outside the gene matches: 5. The DNA for the CDR3 is TGTGCCAGCAGCTTGTATGGGACAGGTGCCGGGGAGCTGTTTTTT. This sequence encodes CASSLYGTGAGELFF. Together with reference TRBV5-5 and TRBJ2-2, the CDR3 gives the full variable domain: DAGVTQSPTHLIKTRGQQVTLRCSPISGHKSVSWYQQVLGQGPQFIFQYYEKEERGRGNFPDRFSARQFPNYSSELNVNALLLGDSALYLCASSLYGTGAGELFFGEGSRLTVL.

The chain joins TRBV5-1 to TRBJ2-7; 12 positions match TRBD2. The CDR3 is 15 amino acids. Losses at the gene ends were 2 bases for V and 6 bases for J; bases not matched to a gene: 6. Germline V lookup: CDR1 SGHRS, CDR2 YFSETQ. CDR3 DNA: TGCGCCAGCAGCTTTCTAGCGGGAGGGCCAAGCGAGCAGTACTTC. Its protein is CASSFLAGGPSEQYF. Filled out from reference TRBV5-1 and TRBJ2-7, the complete variable domain reads KAGVTQTPRYLIKTRGQQVTLSCSPISGHRSVSWYQQTPGQGLQFLFEYFSETQRNKGNFPGRFSGRQFSNSRSEMNVSTLELGDSALYLCASSFLAGGPSEQYFGPGTRLTVT.

The chain couples TRBV9 to TRBJ2-1; 9 bases agree with TRBD1. CDR3 length: 15 residues. Germline CDR1 is SGDLS and CDR2 is YYNGEE. J lost 7 bases, V lost 3 bases, and 8 bases had no gene match. CDR3 residues: CASSDPGTGINEQFF. For the CDR3, the DNA is TGTGCCAGCAGCGACCCCGGGACAGGGATTAATGAGCAGTTCTTC. Full variable domain (outside the CDR3, taken from reference TRBV9 and TRBJ2-1): DSGVTQTPKHLITATGQRVTLRCSPRSGDLSVYWYQQSLDQGLQFLIQYYNGEERAKGNILERFSAQQFPDLHSELNLSSLELGDSALYFCASSDPGTGINEQFFGPGTRLTVL.

The chain employs TRBV14 and TRBJ2-2; maybe TRBD2 (5 bases). The germline V gene encodes CDR1 SGHDN and CDR2 FVKESK. V was pared by 1 base and J by 7 bases, with 19 bases between. The CDR3 has 17 amino acids. Here the CDR3 DNA reads TGTGCCAGCAGCCAAGGTTCGGGGTACTGGTATGGCGGGGAGCTGTTTTTT. Its translation is CASSQGSGYWYGGELFF. Full variable domain (missing parts from reference TRBV14 and TRBJ2-2): EAGVTQFPSHSVIEKGQTVTLRCDPISGHDNLYWYRRVMGKEIKFLLHFVKESKQDESGMPNNRFLAERTGGTYSTLKVQPAELEDSGVYFCASSQGSGYWYGGELFFGEGSRLTVL.

This rearrangement joins TRBV7-9 to TRBJ1-2, with D maybe TRBD1 (6 bases). Germline CDR1 is SEHNR and CDR2 is FQNEAQ (reference sequence). The V gene lost 1 base and the J gene lost 3 bases, with 6 bases spanning the gap. The CDR3 spans 13 residues. As DNA, the CDR3 is TGTGCCAGCAGCTTAGGGACAGACTATGGCTACACCTTC. As protein: CASSLGTDYGYTF.

The chain links TRBV7-9 to TRBJ2-1, with D possibly matching TRBD2 (6 bases). The germline gives CDR1 SEHNR, CDR2 FQNEAQ (reference sequence). Trimming removed 0 bases from V and 6 bases from J, with 9 bases in between. This CDR3 spans 14 amino acids. CDR3 loop: CASSLAGSGNEQFF. The CDR3 coding sequence is TGTGCCAGCAGCTTAGCGGGTAGCGGCAATGAGCAGTTCTTC.

The chain joins TRBV7-9 to TRBJ2-1, with unresolved D. This CDR3 has 16 amino acids. V was cut by 6 bases and J by 3 bases, with 18 bases left in between. Germline CDR1 SEHNR, CDR2 FQNEAQ (reference sequence). The CDR3 DNA follows: TGTGCCAGCAGTGTCGGTCGGTGGTCAGGCTACAATGAGCAGTTCTTC. Translated: CASSVGRWSGYNEQFF.

V is TRBV18 and J is TRBJ2-7; D is perhaps TRBD2 (5 bases). The CDR3 runs to 16 residues. V lost 3 bases, J lost 3 bases, and 18 bases lay in between. Germline CDR1 and CDR2: KGHSH and LQKENI. The CDR3 sequence: CASSPRREASGYEQYF. The CDR3 DNA reads TGTGCCAGCTCACCCAGACGAGAGGCGAGCGGCTACGAGCAGTACTTC. The whole variable domain, remainder taken from reference TRBV18 and TRBJ2-7, is NAGVMQNPRHLVRRRGQEARLRCSPMKGHSHVYWYRQLPEEGLKFMVYLQKENIIDESGMPKERFSAEFPKEGPSILRIQQVVRGDSAAYFCASSPRREASGYEQYFGPGTRLTVT.

V is TRBV10-2 and J is TRBJ1-4; 10 bases align to TRBD1. V lost 7 bases, J lost 7 bases, and 12 bases stayed unmatched. Per germline, CDR1 WSHSY and CDR2 SAAADI. This CDR3 contains 16 residues. The chain's CDR3 is CASTGTGEEFREKLFF. The CDR3 nucleotides are TGCGCCAGCACCGGGACAGGGGAAGAGTTTCGTGAAAAACTGTTTTTT.

The rearrangement links TRBV27 to TRBJ1-2; a weak D match, TRBD1 (5 bases). The CDR3 has 13 residues. The V gene lost 1 base and the J gene lost 6 bases, with 9 bases spanning the gap. The germline V gene encodes CDR1 MNHEY and CDR2 SMNVEV (reference sequence). CDR3 DNA sequence: TGTGCCAGCAGTTTATGGCCAGGGCATGGCTACACCTTC. It codes for CASSLWPGHGYTF.

V gene TRBV5-1 combines with J gene TRBJ1-1; D is perhaps TRBD1 (5 bases). There are 14 residues in the CDR3. V was shortened by 4 bases and J by 1 base, with 11 bases between the two germline ends. Per the germline V gene, CDR1 is SGHRS and CDR2 is YFSETQ. CDR3 DNA: TGCGCCAGCAGCCTAACGGACACGAACACTGAAGCTTTCTTT. Its protein is CASSLTDTNTEAFF.